Sequencing of this TCR beta chain was carried out in a study of shared clonotypes between healthy human individuals. Findings and limits, study-wide: Apart from blood, nothing was sampled; tissue repertoires likely differ. Lower generation probabilities were found for non-shared clonotypes than for those shared by all four donors.

Concerning this clone: What it binds is unknown.

CDR3 length equals 15 residues. Looked up from germline, CDR1 is GTSNPN and CDR2 is SVGIG (reference sequence). Between the trimmed V and J ends, which lost 2 bases and 0 bases, there was a span of 13 bases. Only Caucasian adults living in Nashville, Tennessee made up the donor group. Memory CD4+ cells were the fraction left after CD45RA+ naive selection. Measured with immunoSEQ multiplex PCR; TCRdb has only the in-frame clones, and not every one. This sample has 640,000 or so clones; roughly 78% occur once, and the top ten carry approximately 1.8%. The sequenced sample was memory CD4+ T cells sorted from blood. The subset here: CD45RA-negative fraction. This TCR was sampled from a woman aged 25 to 39 in good health. This chain joins TRBV30 and TRBJ1-1; D unclear. In DNA form, the CDR3 reads TGTGCCTGGAGTTCCCCATTACACCTGAACACTGAAGCTTTCTTT. It encodes CAWSSPLHLNTEAFF.